The rows below give T cell receptor beta chains drawn from one sample of a study of regulatory T cells in long-lasting Graves disease. A single record per CDR3 protein comes from TCRdb applying MiXCR to the multiplex PCR reads. The sample has roughly 500,000 distinct CDR3 sequences; less than 25% are singletons. The sample here was peripheral blood mononuclear cells (PBMCs), taken when the disease was refractory, from a patient treated with antithyroid drugs. The origin of the receptors is a female donor with Graves disease. Each CDR3 is given with its conserved first and last residue. The D gene is left open where the match is weak. Only some rows state a clone size, as once, few, many or a class for expanded clones.

TGTGCCAGCGGACGGGGGGCCTGGGAGCAGTACTTC	CASGRGAWEQYF	many	TRBJ2-7	TRBV6-1	NA	12
TGTGCCAGCAGCGCGGGGACTAGCGGGGTTGAGACCCAGTACTTC	CASSAGTSGVETQYF	many	TRBJ2-5	TRBV7-2	TRBD2	15
TGTGCCAGCCGTCGAGGGGGCGTAAGTGGCTACACCTTC	CASRRGGVSGYTF	NA	TRBJ1-2	TRBV19	TRBD1	13
TGTGCCAGCAGCCAAGTTACAGACTACGAGCAGTACTTC	CASSQVTDYEQYF	NA	TRBJ2-7	TRBV14	NA	13
TGTGCCAGCAGGAAGGGGGGGGCCTGGGAAGCTTTCTTT	CASRKGGAWEAFF	many	TRBJ1-1	TRBV27	NA	13
TGCGGCGTGGCACGGAGCGGGAACACTGAAGCTTTCTTT	CGVARSGNTEAFF	few	TRBJ1-1	TRBV29-1	NA	13
TGTGCCAGCAGCCTAATAAATGCGGGACAGGGAAAAGAGCAGTACTTC	CASSLINAGQGKEQYF	NA	TRBJ2-7	TRBV7-2	TRBD1	16
TGCAGTGCCATAAGCATTGGGGGGAGGGATAGCACAGATACGCAGTATTTT	CSAISIGGRDSTDTQYF	NA	TRBJ2-3	TRBV20-1	TRBD2	17
TGTGCCAGCAGTTTATCAATCAGAAACACCGGGGAGCTGTTTTTT	CASSLSIRNTGELFF	few	TRBJ2-2	TRBV27	NA	15
TGTGCCAGCAGTGAAATGAGGGCAGGGAGGTTAGGTGGCTACACCTTC	CASSEMRAGRLGGYTF	many	TRBJ1-2	TRBV2	NA	16
TGCGCCAGCCACACCGGTCCGGTGGACATTGAAGCTTTCTTT	CASHTGPVDIEAFF	NA	TRBJ1-1	TRBV5-1	NA	14
TGTGCCAGCAGTTACTCGGTGGCACTCACTGAAGCTTTCTTT	CASSYSVALTEAFF	NA	TRBJ1-1	TRBV6-5	NA	14
TGTGCCAGCAGTCTAACAGGGGGCCAATACCGGGGAGGCTACACCTTC	CASSLTGGQYRGGYTF	many	TRBJ1-2	TRBV28	TRBD1	16
TGCAGTGCTACTCGGGTCAGCTCCTATAATTCACCCCTCCACTTT	CSATRVSSYNSPLHF	many	TRBJ1-6	TRBV20-1	NA	15
TGTGCCAGCAGCTATGGACAGCACTCTGGAAACACCATATATTTT	CASSYGQHSGNTIYF	few	TRBJ1-3	TRBV28	NA	15
TGCAGTGCTCCCCCTACGGGAGGTTTTGGGGAGCAGTTCTTC	CSAPPTGGFGEQFF	NA	TRBJ2-1	TRBV20-1	TRBD2	14
TGTGCCGGGGTCGCCTTCCTCCACTTT	CAGVAFLHF	few	TRBJ1-6	TRBV19	NA	9
TGCGCCAGCAGCTTGAGGCTAGCGGGAACGAACACCGGGGAGCTGTTTTTT	CASSLRLAGTNTGELFF	NA	TRBJ2-2	TRBV5-1	TRBD2	17
TGTGCCATCAGTGGGGGTTCCGTGACGGTCCCTAATGAAAAACTGTTTTTT	CAISGGSVTVPNEKLFF	NA	TRBJ1-4	TRBV10-3	NA	17
TGCAGCGTTGAGACTACCCACACTGAAGCTTTCTTT	CSVETTHTEAFF	many	TRBJ1-1	TRBV29-1	NA	12
TGTGCCAGCAGCCCTACCGGGGCGCTTGGGGCCAACGTCCTGACTTTC	CASSPTGALGANVLTF	NA	TRBJ2-6	TRBV6-1	NA	16
TGTGCCAGCAGTCCCCGGGGCCTTAACTATGGCTACACCTTC	CASSPRGLNYGYTF	many	TRBJ1-2	TRBV27	NA	14
TGTGCCAGCAGCTTAGCTAAATGGGGACAGGGCACCACCGGGGAGCTGTTTTTT	CASSLAKWGQGTTGELFF	NA	TRBJ2-2	TRBV7-9	TRBD1	18
TGTGCCAGCATGCGTGCCCGGGACAGTTATTTTCAGCCCCAGCATTTT	CASMRARDSYFQPQHF	NA	TRBJ1-5	TRBV6-1	TRBD1	16
TGTGCCAGTAGTTTGGGCCTCAAGGGAGAGACCCAGTACTTC	CASSLGLKGETQYF	NA	TRBJ2-5	TRBV19	NA	14
TGTGCCAGCAGACGAGGGACTAGCGGCTACACAGATACGCAGTATTTT	CASRRGTSGYTDTQYF	NA	TRBJ2-3	TRBV28	TRBD2	16
TGCAGTGCTAGAGATCTACGGGGGCCCGGGGAGCTGTTTTTT	CSARDLRGPGELFF	many	TRBJ2-2	TRBV20-1	NA	14
TGTGCCAGCAGCTCTGGGACAGGAAAGCGCCACGAGCAGTACTTC	CASSSGTGKRHEQYF	NA	TRBJ2-7	TRBV5-6	TRBD1	15
TGTGCCAGCACCCGACAGGGGGCGAACACTGAAGCTTTCTTT	CASTRQGANTEAFF	few	TRBJ1-1	TRBV12-3/TRBV12-4	TRBD1	14
TGTGCCAGCAGTGAAGATGGCGGTTGGCCCTACGAGCAGTACTTC	CASSEDGGWPYEQYF	many	TRBJ2-7	TRBV6-1	NA	15
TGCAGTGCTTGGGACTTCGGGGAGCAGTACTTC	CSAWDFGEQYF	NA	TRBJ2-7	TRBV20-1	NA	11
TGCAGTGCGTGGACAGGGTTGCAAGACGAGCAGTACTTC	CSAWTGLQDEQYF	few	TRBJ2-7	TRBV20-1	TRBD1	13
TGTGCCAGCAGCTCAAGACGGGGCTCCTACAATGAGCAGTTCTTC	CASSSRRGSYNEQFF	NA	TRBJ2-1	TRBV7-2	NA	15